Listed here are 24 T cell receptor beta chains from one sample, sequenced in a study of blood T cell repertoires in COVID-19. Clones were sequenced by immunoSEQ multiplex PCR, and TCRdb holds only the in-frame ones, with some missing. The sample consists of 90,000 or so clones, approximately 80% of them appearing once. Source material: peripheral blood. Source of these receptors: a man aged 55 to 70 with acute or convalescent COVID-19.

The CDR3 is CASSLALAGDSTYNEQFF. CDR3 DNA: TGTGCCAGCAGCTTAGCGTTGGCGGGGGACTCAACCTACAATGAGCAGTTCTTC. This chain uses TRBV7-8 with TRBJ2-1; 7 bases are shared with TRBD2. There are 18 residues in the CDR3. CDR1 is SGHVS and CDR2 is FQNEAQ in the germline V gene. The junction had 10 bases not matched to a gene; V was cut back by 0 bases and J by 2 bases. Looking up the rest from reference TRBV7-8 and TRBJ2-1 gives the full variable domain: GAGVSQSPRYKVAKRGQDVALRCDPISGHVSLFWYQQALGQGPEFLTYFQNEAQLDKSGLPSDRFFAERPEGSVSTLKIQRTQQEDSAVYLCASSLALAGDSTYNEQFFGPGTRLTVL.

The chain links TRBV7-9 to TRBJ2-2; 9 bases are a match to TRBD2. Germline trimming cut 5 bases from V and 1 base from J; bases unmatched to any gene: 2. CDR3 length: 15 residues. Germline V gene lookup returns CDR1 SEHNR and CDR2 FQNEAQ (reference sequence). DNA of the CDR3: TGTGCCAGCAGCCATAGCGGGGGGAACACCGGGGAGCTGTTTTTT. Translated, it gives CASSHSGGNTGELFF.

The rearrangement links TRBV12-3 or TRBV12-4 to TRBJ1-4, with no clear D. This CDR3 region has 13 residues. V was trimmed by 3 bases and J by 8 bases, leaving 10 bases between them. The DNA of the CDR3 is TGTGCCAGCAGTTTGCGGGGTGGGGAAAAACTGTTTTTT. Translation gives CASSLRGGEKLFF.

The chain uses TRBV5-1 and TRBJ2-1, with 7 bases fitting TRBD2. Trimming cost V 0 bases and J 4 bases; bases outside gene matches: 7. Germline V gene sequence: CDR1 SGHRS, CDR2 YFSETQ. The CDR3 has 16 amino acids. CDR3 protein: CASSLGSQRGYNEQFF. Written as DNA, the CDR3 is TGCGCCAGCAGCTTGGGGTCCCAGCGGGGATACAATGAGCAGTTCTTC. The full variable domain, with the rest looked up from reference TRBV5-1 and TRBJ2-1, is KAGVTQTPRYLIKTRGQQVTLSCSPISGHRSVSWYQQTPGQGLQFLFEYFSETQRNKGNFPGRFSGRQFSNSRSEMNVSTLELGDSALYLCASSLGSQRGYNEQFFGPGTRLTVL.

V usage is TRBV5-3 and J usage is TRBJ2-3; TRBD2 aligns across 10 bases. TRBV5-3 is designated an ORF whose function remains uncertain. This CDR3 has 19 residues. V was clipped by 0 bases and J by 0 bases; unmatched bases: 10. CDR3 DNA sequence: TGTGCCAGAAGCTTGGCGGGACGGGGACTAGCGATAAGCACAGATACGCAGTATTTT. Translation gives CARSLAGRGLAISTDTQYF.

The chain combines TRBV11-3 with TRBJ1-2, with D possibly TRBD1 on 6 matching bases. This CDR3 comprises 14 residues. Germline-derived CDR1 and CDR2 are SGHNT and YENEEA. Between the trimmed V and J ends, which lost 0 bases and 4 bases, there was a span of 9 bases. CDR3 loop: CASSLEQGVYGYTF. Here the CDR3 DNA reads TGTGCCAGCAGCTTAGAACAGGGAGTCTATGGCTACACCTTC.

The J gene is TRBJ1-1, the V gene TRBV28; no clear D gene. The CDR3 consists of 17 residues. From germline, CDR1 is MDHEN and CDR2 SYDVKM. Trimming took 3 bases from V and 1 from J, leaving 18 bases between them. The DNA of the CDR3 is TGTGCCAGCAGTTTGGTGCAAGCCCTAGGTGGGAACACTGAAGCTTTCTTT. Translation: CASSLVQALGGNTEAFF.

J is TRBJ1-5 and V is TRBV19, with TRBD1 as a possible D gene (6 bases). Germline V gene data show CDR1 as LNHDA and CDR2 as SQIVND (reference sequence). The CDR3 extends over 18 amino acids. V lost 1 base, J lost 0 bases, and 16 bases lay in between. The CDR3 DNA reads TGTGCCAGTAGTATAGGGTTTACAGGGACATATAGCAATCAGCCCCAGCATTTT. Its protein product is CASSIGFTGTYSNQPQHF.

V usage is TRBV6-1 and J usage is TRBJ1-6; no clear D gene. This CDR3 spans 17 amino acids. Trimming took 1 base from V and 6 from J, leaving 16 bases between them. Germline assignment: CDR1 MNHNS and CDR2 SASEGT. This CDR3 is CASSEDLFMAVNSPLHF. The DNA of the CDR3 is TGTGCCAGCAGTGAAGACCTTTTTATGGCAGTTAATTCACCCCTCCACTTT.

This rearrangement joins TRBV5-5 to TRBJ1-6, with TRBD1 matching 8 bases. The V and J ends lost 2 bases and 0 bases, in that order; junction bases with no gene match: 1. The CDR3 extends over 16 amino acids. The V gene's germline CDR1 is SGHKS and CDR2 YYEKEE (reference sequence). CDR3 nucleotide sequence: TGTGCCAGCAGCTTAACAGGGGGCTCCTATAATTCACCCCTCCACTTT. This encodes CASSLTGGSYNSPLHF.

Regarding this clone: This same CDR3 is encoded by further DNA sequences in the sample. J is TRBJ1-2 and V is TRBV2; 8 bases are shared with TRBD1. This CDR3 is 13 amino acids long. In germline, CDR1 is SNHLY, CDR2 FYNNEI. The J segment lost 5 bases and the V segment lost 3 bases, leaving 2 bases of the junction unmatched. CDR3 nucleotide sequence: TGTGCCAGCAGTGACAGGGGGCCATATGGCTACACCTTC. It specifies CASSDRGPYGYTF. Full variable domain (rest looked up from reference TRBV2 and TRBJ1-2): EPEVTQTPSHQVTQMGQEVILRCVPISNHLYFYWYRQILGQKVEFLVSFYNNEISEKSEIFDDQFSVERPDGSNFTLKIRSTKLEDSAMYFCASSDRGPYGYTFGSGTRLTVV.

The table lists this clone with a few counts. This chain joins TRBV19 and TRBJ2-1, with D tentatively TRBD2 (6 bases). V was trimmed by 8 bases and J by 3 bases, leaving 8 bases between them. CDR1 LNHDA and CDR2 SQIVND come from the germline V gene (reference sequence). The CDR3 has 12 residues. For the CDR3, the DNA is TGTGCCAGTGGGGGGAGCTACAATGAGCAGTTCTTC. Translation gives CASGGSYNEQFF.

The chain combines TRBV27 with TRBJ2-3; D call uncertain. The CDR3 sequence is 13 residues long. Germline values: CDR1 MNHEY, CDR2 SMNVEV (reference sequence). V was pared by 3 bases and J by 4 bases, with 8 bases between. CDR3 nucleotides: TGTGCCAGCAGTTTTTTAGTCGCAGATACGCAGTATTTT. This translates into CASSFLVADTQYF.

The chain uses TRBV28 and TRBJ1-6; D not certain. Germline V CDR1 and CDR2: MDHEN, SYDVKM. V gave up 4 bases and J gave up 0 bases, with 7 bases separating them. This CDR3 contains 15 residues. CDR3 loop: CASSSLSSYNSPLHF. CDR3 in DNA: TGTGCCAGCAGTTCCCTGTCCTCCTATAATTCACCCCTCCACTTT.

The chain joins TRBV9 to TRBJ2-3, with D tentatively TRBD2 (6 bases). V dropped 3 bases and J dropped 2 bases, with 10 bases sitting between them. Germline-derived CDR1 and CDR2 are SGDLS and YYNGEE. This CDR3 contains 14 residues. The CDR3 nucleotides are TGTGCCAGCAGCGCCACTAGCAACACAGATACGCAGTATTTT. Its protein product is CASSATSNTDTQYF.

The chain uses TRBV18 and TRBJ2-7; 7 nucleotides align to TRBD1. Germline CDR1 and CDR2: KGHSH and LQKENI. CDR3 length equals 12 residues. The CDR3 DNA reads TGTGCCAGCTCATCATCCAAGACAGGGTTAGTTGTC. This encodes CASSSSKTGLVV.

This chain links TRBV6-6 with TRBJ2-7; TRBD1 matches 7 bases. J was trimmed by 2 bases and V by 0 bases; bases with no gene match: 7. Germline V gene data show CDR1 as MNHNY and CDR2 as SVGAGI (reference sequence). There are 16 residues in the CDR3. This chain's CDR3 is CASSYSGGPNPYEQYF. Written as DNA, the CDR3 is TGTGCCAGCAGTTACTCAGGGGGCCCTAATCCCTACGAGCAGTACTTC.

The rearrangement uses TRBV6-5 and TRBJ1-5, with TRBD1 identical over 8 bases. CDR3 length equals 15 residues. CDR1 and CDR2 from the germline V gene are MNHEY and SVGAGI. V was pared by 6 bases and J by 4 bases, with 8 bases of the junction left unmatched. The CDR3 sequence is CASSRDRGPNQPQHF. Here the CDR3 DNA reads TGTGCCAGCAGCCGCGACAGGGGCCCTAATCAGCCCCAGCATTTT.

The J gene is TRBJ2-2, the V gene TRBV4-1; 9 nucleotides line up with TRBD1. The CDR3 is made up of 15 amino acids. V was pared by 2 bases and J by 9 bases, with 7 bases of the junction left unmatched. Germline values: CDR1 MGHRA, CDR2 YSYEKL. DNA of the CDR3: TGCGCCAGCAGCCAACTACAGGGGGCGAGGCGGGAGCTGTTTTTT. Translating gives CASSQLQGARRELFF.

The chain couples TRBV27 to TRBJ2-1; a weak D match, TRBD2 (5 bases). V dropped 2 bases and J dropped 9 bases, with 11 bases sitting between them. The CDR3 is 13 residues long. Germline-derived CDR1 and CDR2 are MNHEY and SMNVEV (reference sequence). The DNA for the CDR3 is TGTGCCAGCAGTTTAGCGGGCGTCCGTGAGCAGTTCTTC. Translating gives CASSLAGVREQFF.

The chain joins TRBV19 to TRBJ1-2; D perhaps matches TRBD1 (5 bases). This CDR3 has 14 residues. Germline V gene sequence: CDR1 LNHDA, CDR2 SQIVND (reference sequence). Trimming removed 3 bases from V and 4 bases from J, with 12 bases in between. CDR3 protein: CASSILQGTYGYTF. CDR3 sequence (DNA): TGTGCCAGTAGTATCCTTCAGGGAACCTATGGCTACACCTTC.

The J gene is TRBJ1-6, the V gene TRBV27; no definite D call. V lost 5 bases to trimming and J lost 6 bases, with 8 bases between them. The CDR3 has 13 residues. Per the germline V gene, CDR1 is MNHEY and CDR2 is SMNVEV (reference sequence). CDR3 protein: CASSPNINSPLHF. In DNA form, the CDR3 reads TGTGCCAGCAGTCCCAACATTAATTCACCCCTCCACTTT.

V is TRBV7-9 and J is TRBJ2-3, with no clear D. CDR1 and CDR2 (germline): SEHNR, FQNEAQ (reference sequence). The germline V and J ends were trimmed by 3 bases and 2 bases, with 9 bases remaining between them. The CDR3 is made up of 14 amino acids. The CDR3: CASSFSSHTDTQYF. CDR3 DNA: TGTGCCAGCAGCTTCAGTTCTCACACAGATACGCAGTATTTT.

The chain combines TRBV6-5 with TRBJ1-2, with 8 bases lining up with TRBD1. This CDR3 is built from 15 residues. With 6 bases clipped from V and 2 bases from J, the junction kept 8 bases outside the gene matches. Germline V gene data show CDR1 as MNHEY and CDR2 as SVGAGI. The CDR3 is CASSPGTGRNYGYTF. In DNA, the CDR3 is TGTGCCAGCAGCCCCGGGACAGGTCGGAACTATGGCTACACCTTC.